Many counts were recorded for the clone carrying this T cell receptor beta chain. Its antigen is not known. This sample stems from a study of T-cell memory formation after mild COVID-19. V lost 1 base and J lost 4, with 13 bases in between. The CDR3 length is 15 residues. The V gene's germline CDR1 is SGHTA and CDR2 FQGNSA. Whole-study results and caveats: Largely, contracting CD4+ clones fell within CM and EM, and contracting CD8+ clones within EMRA. Memory sampled before infection contained some responding clones, suggesting cross-reactive memory joined. Clones from the second wave (peaking day 37) had unconfirmed SARS-CoV-2 specificity. Clones that contracted from day 15 to 85 had balanced CD4/CD8; later expanders were CD4+ biased.

TCRdb reprocessed the 5' RACE reads with MiXCR, giving one entry per CDR3 protein. This table has some 120,000 distinct CDR3 sequences, 5% to 6.5% appearing once. The sequenced material came from PBMCs or a T cell subset sorted from them (not recorded which). The receptor was derived from an adult woman who had mild COVID-19 (a few samples of this study predate the infection). Cell type and time point are not known. The genes are TRBV7-2 and TRBJ1-1; D gene ambiguous. In DNA form, the CDR3 reads TGTGCCAGCAGCTTAGAGCCAGCTGTTGGCACTGAAGCTTTCTTT. This translates into CASSLEPAVGTEAFF.